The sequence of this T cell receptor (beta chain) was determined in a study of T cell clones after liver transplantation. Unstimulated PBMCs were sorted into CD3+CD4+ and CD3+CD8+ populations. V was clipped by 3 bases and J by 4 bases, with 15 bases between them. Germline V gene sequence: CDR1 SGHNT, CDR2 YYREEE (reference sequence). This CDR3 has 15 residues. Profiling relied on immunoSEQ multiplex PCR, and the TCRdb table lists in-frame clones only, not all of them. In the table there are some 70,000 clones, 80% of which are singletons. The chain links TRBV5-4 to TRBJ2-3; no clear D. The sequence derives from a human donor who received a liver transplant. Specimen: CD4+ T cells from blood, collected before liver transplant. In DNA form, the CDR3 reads TGTGCCAGCAGCTCCTCGGTGGTAGCCGCAGATACGCAGTATTTT. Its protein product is CASSSSVVAADTQYF.